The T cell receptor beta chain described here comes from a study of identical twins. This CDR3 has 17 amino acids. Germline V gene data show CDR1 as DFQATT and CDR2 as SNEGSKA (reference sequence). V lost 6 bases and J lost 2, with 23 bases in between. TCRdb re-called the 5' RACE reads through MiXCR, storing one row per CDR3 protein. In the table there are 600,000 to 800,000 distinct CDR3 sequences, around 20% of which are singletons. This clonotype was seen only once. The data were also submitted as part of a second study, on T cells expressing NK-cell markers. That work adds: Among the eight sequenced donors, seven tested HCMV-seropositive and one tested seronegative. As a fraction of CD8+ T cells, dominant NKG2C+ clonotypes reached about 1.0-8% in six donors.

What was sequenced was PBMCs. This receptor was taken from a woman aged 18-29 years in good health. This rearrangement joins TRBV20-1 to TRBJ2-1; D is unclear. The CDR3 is CSARERLRQSTYNEQFF. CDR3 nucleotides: TGCAGTGCACGAGAGAGGCTCAGGCAGTCAACCTACAATGAGCAGTTCTTC.